This is a list of T cell receptor beta chains from one sample in a study of cytomegalovirus exposure and HLA in healthy donors. Generated by immunoSEQ multiplex PCR, the TCRdb table keeps only in-frame clones and is missing some. The repertoire holds 150,000 to 200,000 clones, with 68% as singletons. The sample consisted of PBMCs. Receptors originate from a woman aged 40 to 50 in good health and CMV-seropositive. Each CDR3 is given with its conserved first and last residue. D genes are given only for firm matches. Size is omitted from some rows. Given values are once, few, many or a class for expanded clones.

DNA,CDR3,J,D,size,V
TGCAGCGTGGTGGTGCGGGGGCGAGAAGTTGAAGCTTTCTTT,CSVVVRGREVEAFF,TRBJ1-1,-,-,TRBV29-1
TGTGCCATCAGTGAACCGGGACAAAAGAACACCGGGGAGCTGTTTTTT,CAISEPGQKNTGELFF,TRBJ2-2,-,-,TRBV10-3
TGCGCCAGCAGCTTGGAGTCTAGCAATGAGCAGTTCTTC,CASSLESSNEQFF,TRBJ2-1,-,-,TRBV5-1
TGTGCCAGCAGTGCACGTAGCTCCTATAATTCACCCCTCCACTTT,CASSARSSYNSPLHF,TRBJ1-6,-,-,TRBV25-1
TGTGCCAGCAGCCCAGCGGGAGGGCACGGGGAGCTGTTTTTT,CASSPAGGHGELFF,TRBJ2-2,TRBD2,-,TRBV27
TGTGCCAGCGTACGGGACAGAGGGTACGAGCAGTACTTC,CASVRDRGYEQYF,TRBJ2-7,TRBD1,-,TRBV7-2
TGTGCCAGCAGCTTATATGCCGGGCAGGGCCGTCAGCCCCAGCATTTT,CASSLYAGQGRQPQHF,TRBJ1-5,-,-,TRBV7-2
TGCGCCAGCAGCTTAGGCCAGGGGAGCACAGATACGCAGTATTTT,CASSLGQGSTDTQYF,TRBJ2-3,-,-,TRBV5-1
TGTGCCAGCTCAGGAGGGTTAGCGGGAGGTTGGGAGACCCAGTACTTC,CASSGGLAGGWETQYF,TRBJ2-5,TRBD2,-,TRBV9
TGTGCCAGCAGGGGACAGCTCTCCAATCAGCCCCAGCATTTT,CASRGQLSNQPQHF,TRBJ1-5,TRBD1,few,TRBV2
TGTGCCAGCAGGGGCAGGACAGGGGCGGACACCGGGGAGCTGTTTTTT,CASRGRTGADTGELFF,TRBJ2-2,TRBD1,-,TRBV6-4
TGTGCCAGCAGTTTAAGCCCTACCACCACAGATACGCAGTATTTT,CASSLSPTTTDTQYF,TRBJ2-3,-,-,TRBV27
TGTGCCAGCAGTGAAGCACAGGGGTCGTCATGGGCTGGGGCCAACGTCCTGACTTTC,CASSEAQGSSWAGANVLTF,TRBJ2-6,TRBD1,-,TRBV6-1
TGTGCCAGCAGCCCAGACAGGGGAGGCGGCTACACCTTC,CASSPDRGGGYTF,TRBJ1-2,TRBD1,few,TRBV11-1
TGCGCCAGCAGCTTATCGGGACTCAGCTCCTACAATGAGCAGTTCTTC,CASSLSGLSSYNEQFF,TRBJ2-1,-,-,TRBV5-1
TGTGCCAGCAGTGATCTCCAGGGATTTGGGTACACCTTC,CASSDLQGFGYTF,TRBJ1-2,-,-,TRBV6-1
TGTGCCAGCAGTGGTCCCCCTCTGGTTAGCGGGGGCCAAGAGACCCAGTACTTC,CASSGPPLVSGGQETQYF,TRBJ2-5,TRBD2,-,TRBV6-4
TGTGCCAGCAGCTTAGTAGTCAGGCAAGAGACCCAGTACTTC,CASSLVVRQETQYF,TRBJ2-5,-,-,TRBV11-2
TGCGCCAGCAGCCCCGCGGAGGGTTCAGGAAACACCATATATTTT,CASSPAEGSGNTIYF,TRBJ1-3,-,-,TRBV4-3
TGTGCCAGCACCGAGTCGAACACCGGGGAGCTGTTTTTT,CASTESNTGELFF,TRBJ2-2,-,-,TRBV6-1
TGTGCCAGTAGTATAGGGACTAGCGGGGTTGAGCAGTTCTTC,CASSIGTSGVEQFF,TRBJ2-1,TRBD2,-,TRBV19
TGTGCCAGCAGTGCAGGGACTAGCGGGGATGAGCAATTCTTC,CASSAGTSGDEQFF,TRBJ2-1,TRBD2,-,TRBV6-4
TGTGCCAGCAGTTACTCGCGAATTATCGGGGAGACCCAGTACTTC,CASSYSRIIGETQYF,TRBJ2-5,-,-,TRBV6-5
TGTGCCAGCAGCTTGCCGGAGGCCCGCTACACCTTC,CASSLPEARYTF,TRBJ1-2,-,-,TRBV5-8
TGTGCTAGTGGTTTGGGGACAGGGGTCTGGGCTGAAGCTTTCTTT,CASGLGTGVWAEAFF,TRBJ1-1,TRBD1,once,TRBV12-5
TGTGCCAGCAGCTTCCAAGACAGGGTGAACACTGAAGCTTTCTTT,CASSFQDRVNTEAFF,TRBJ1-1,TRBD1,-,TRBV5-4
TGTGCCAGCTCCCCCCAGGGCAATCAGCCCCAGCATTTT,CASSPQGNQPQHF,TRBJ1-5,-,-,TRBV6-5
TGTGCCAGCAGTGAATTAGCCGGTCCCTATGGCTACACCTTC,CASSELAGPYGYTF,TRBJ1-2,-,-,TRBV2
TGTGCCAGCAGCAGGGGACAGGGGGCGCCCGGATGGTGCAATCAGCCCCAGCATTTT,CASSRGQGAPGWCNQPQHF,TRBJ1-5,-,-,TRBV21-1
TGCGCCAGCAGCCCTCCAGGGGGCCATGGCTACACCTTC,CASSPPGGHGYTF,TRBJ1-2,TRBD1,once,TRBV5-1
TGTGCCAGCAGCCAAGGCACAGGGGGAGGACCCCTCCACTTT,CASSQGTGGGPLHF,TRBJ1-6,TRBD1,-,TRBV14
TGTGCCAGCAGTGAAGCGTGGGGACTCAATGAGCAGTTCTTC,CASSEAWGLNEQFF,TRBJ2-1,-,-,TRBV6-1
TGTGCCAGCAACAGGTACGGGACTTTTCAGCCCCAGAATTTT,CASNRYGTFQPQNF,TRBJ1-5,-,-,TRBV28
TGTGCCAGCATTAGCGGGAGGGCCTGGAATGAGCAGTTCTTC,CASISGRAWNEQFF,TRBJ2-1,TRBD2,-,TRBV28
TGTGCCAGTAGTCCGCGACAGGGGTTGCCAGGGGCCAACGTCCTGACTTTC,CASSPRQGLPGANVLTF,TRBJ2-6,TRBD1,-,TRBV19
TGTGCCAGCAGCGTACAGGGAAGGGTGGCTGGGGCCAACGTCCTGACTTTC,CASSVQGRVAGANVLTF,TRBJ2-6,-,few,TRBV5-6
TGTGCCAGCAGCCCCACTCGCGATACGCAGTATTTT,CASSPTRDTQYF,TRBJ2-3,-,few,TRBV7-8
TGCGCCAGCAGCCAAGATCAAGCGGGAGTAGATACGCAGTATTTT,CASSQDQAGVDTQYF,TRBJ2-3,TRBD2,-,TRBV4-3
TGTGCCAGCAGTTTTGCAGGGGCCTACGAGCAGTACTTC,CASSFAGAYEQYF,TRBJ2-7,-,-,TRBV27
TGTGCCAGCAGTGTGCGAGGGACAGGGCTTGGCTACACCTTC,CASSVRGTGLGYTF,TRBJ1-2,TRBD1,-,TRBV6-1
TGTGCCAGTAGTACCCAGGGAGAGACCCAGTACTTC,CASSTQGETQYF,TRBJ2-5,-,once,TRBV19
TGTGCCAGCAGCCGCGTAGCGGGCCTCACCTACGAGCAGTACTTC,CASSRVAGLTYEQYF,TRBJ2-7,TRBD2,few,TRBV11-2
TGTGCCAGCAGCTTGGCCACAGGGGCGGACTCTGGGGCCAACGTCCTGACTTTC,CASSLATGADSGANVLTF,TRBJ2-6,TRBD1,-,TRBV5-6
TGTGCCAGCAGTGGTAAACAGCTAGCGGGGTACGGTTACCCCAATGAGCAGTTCTTC,CASSGKQLAGYGYPNEQFF,TRBJ2-1,TRBD2,-,TRBV6-1
TGTGCCAGTAGTGTCAGACTAGCGGAGTACCAAGAGACCCAGTACTTC,CASSVRLAEYQETQYF,TRBJ2-5,TRBD2,-,TRBV19
TGTGCAAGTCGCTTAGTTGGCAGGGTTGGGACAGATACGCAGTATTTT,CASRLVGRVGTDTQYF,TRBJ2-3,-,-,TRBV12-2
TGTGCCAGCAGCGTAGACCGGGACTCCAACACAGATACGCAGTATTTT,CASSVDRDSNTDTQYF,TRBJ2-3,-,once,TRBV9
TGCGCCAGCAGCGTCGAGACAGGCCCTTACGAGCAGTACTTC,CASSVETGPYEQYF,TRBJ2-7,-,-,TRBV5-1
TGTGCCAGCAGCTTATTTCTGGACAGGGTGGGCCAAGAGACCCAGTACTTC,CASSLFLDRVGQETQYF,TRBJ2-5,TRBD1,-,TRBV7-2
TGTGCCAGCAGTTTCACTAACTATGGCTACACCTTC,CASSFTNYGYTF,TRBJ1-2,-,-,TRBV28
TGCAGCGCTAGGACTAGCGGGAATAATGAGCAGTTCTTC,CSARTSGNNEQFF,TRBJ2-1,TRBD2,few,TRBV29-1
TGTGCCAGCAGCGTAGGTTGGCAGGCCACCGGGGAGCTGTTTTTT,CASSVGWQATGELFF,TRBJ2-2,-,-,TRBV9
TGTGCCAGCAGTCGGACAGACAACTCTCCTTTCTACGAGCAGTACTTC,CASSRTDNSPFYEQYF,TRBJ2-7,-,-,TRBV28
TGTGCCAGCAGCTTGTGGCAGGGAAGCGAGCAGTACTTC,CASSLWQGSEQYF,TRBJ2-7,-,-,TRBV5-6